The 31 T cell receptor beta chains below all came from one sample that was sequenced in a study of breast tumors, draining lymph nodes, adjacent tissues. Each CDR3 protein gets one entry after TCRdb re-called the multiplex PCR reads with MiXCR. This table holds approximately 300,000 distinct CDR3 sequences, 30% found once. Axillary draining lymph nodes of breast cancer patients supplied the node samples. The sample comprised axillary lymph node tissue. These receptors all stem from a female donor with breast cancer. Some clones in this sample may be carry-over from other donors' samples.

In this sample, this clonotype turned up many times. This rearrangement joins TRBV5-8 to TRBJ2-7; D not resolved. CDR3 length: 16 residues. CDR1 and CDR2 from the germline V gene are SGHTS and YDEGEE. Trimming took 3 bases from V and 0 from J, leaving 16 bases between them. The CDR3: CASSSGPKSYSYEQYF. The CDR3 bases are TGTGCCAGCAGCTCTGGACCGAAAAGTTACTCCTACGAGCAGTACTTC.

This clonotype has only a few counts. The chain joins TRBV28 to TRBJ2-1; 7 bases fit TRBD2. The CDR3 consists of 15 residues. The V gene's germline CDR1 is MDHEN and CDR2 SYDVKM. V dropped 4 bases and J dropped 7; count of bases not matched to a gene: 10. CDR3 bases: TGTGCCAGCAGTTCCCCCGTTGTGGGAGGGAATGAGCAGTTCTTC. Its protein product is CASSSPVVGGNEQFF. The full variable domain, its missing parts supplied by reference TRBV28 and TRBJ2-1, is DVKVTQSSRYLVKRTGEKVFLECVQDMDHENMFWYRQDPGLGLRLIYFSYDVKMKEKGDIPEGYSVSREKKERFSLILESASTNQTSMYLCASSSPVVGGNEQFFGPGTRLTVL.

This clonotype was seen ten or more times. The rearrangement joins TRBV24-1 to TRBJ2-3; 9 positions match TRBD1. The CDR3 covers 17 residues. Germline V gene sequence: CDR1 KGHDR, CDR2 SFDVKD. With 3 bases clipped from V and 2 bases from J, the junction kept 8 bases outside the gene matches. Written as DNA, the CDR3 is TGTGCCACCAGTGATGGGACAGGGAGTACTCTCACAGATACGCAGTATTTT. This codes for CATSDGTGSTLTDTQYF.

On this clonotype: A much larger clone is a single base away; this may be a read error. This sequence joins TRBV7-9 and TRBJ2-5; D not certain. The CDR3 runs 15 residues. Trimming cost V 2 bases and J 3 bases, with 13 bases left between them. Germline V gene sequence: CDR1 SEHNR, CDR2 FQNEAQ (reference sequence). CDR3 DNA: TGTGCCAGCAGCTTATCTTCCGGGTCCAAAGAGACCCAGTACTTC. Amino acid sequence: CASSLSSGSKETQYF.

This clonotype was found many times. J is TRBJ2-3 and V is TRBV5-5; a weak D match, TRBD2 (7 bases). V was cut by 2 bases and J by 1 base, with 11 bases left in between. This CDR3 contains 15 residues. The germline gives CDR1 SGHKS, CDR2 YYEKEE (reference sequence). The CDR3 region is CASSFGGAGTDTQYF. The CDR3 DNA reads TGTGCCAGCAGCTTTGGGGGGGCAGGCACAGATACGCAGTATTTT.

As regards this clonotype: Given a much more abundant clone one base away, this may be a read error. The chain is built from TRBV4-1 and TRBJ2-1; no clear D gene. CDR3 length: 16 amino acids. V lost 0 bases to trimming and J lost 7 bases, with 16 bases between them. CDR1 MGHRA and CDR2 YSYEKL come from the germline V gene. CDR3 protein: CASSQDRNSAGNEQFF. In nucleotides, the CDR3 is TGCGCCAGCAGCCAAGACAGGAACTCCGCCGGTAATGAGCAGTTCTTC.

This clonotype was seen repeatedly, ten times or more. The chain carries TRBV12-3 or TRBV12-4 and TRBJ2-2, with D uncertain. The germline V and J ends were trimmed by 2 bases and 8 bases, with 18 bases remaining between them. The CDR3 has 16 residues. In DNA, the CDR3 is TGTGCCAGCAGTTTACTTCACCGGGCGATGGGGGGGGAGCTGTTTTTT. Protein: CASSLLHRAMGGELFF.

This clonotype has ten or more counts. The chain is built from TRBV30 and TRBJ1-6, with TRBD1 matching 7 bases. The junction had 8 bases not matched to a gene; V was cut back by 5 bases and J by 7 bases. CDR1 is GTSNPN, CDR2 SVGIG, per germline (reference sequence). The CDR3 consists of 14 residues. CDR3 loop: CAWDHGTDNSPLHF. CDR3 DNA sequence: TGTGCCTGGGATCATGGGACAGACAATTCACCCCTCCACTTT.

This clonotype was seen once. A read error may explain this, as a much larger clone is one base away. The rearrangement uses TRBV11-2 and TRBJ2-7; 11 nucleotides agree with TRBD2. With V trimmed by 4 bases and J by 7 bases, 6 bases remained unmatched. Germline loops: CDR1 SGHAT, CDR2 FQNNGV. The CDR3 sequence is 14 residues long. CDR3 DNA sequence: TGTGCCAGCAGCTCTAGCGGGGGGTTTGCGGAGCAGTACTTC. Amino acids: CASSSSGGFAEQYF.

This clonotype was found many times. The chain has TRBV4-1 and TRBJ2-3, with TRBD2 matching 11 bases. Unmatched junction bases numbered 7, after V lost 4 bases and J lost 4 bases. CDR1 MGHRA and CDR2 YSYEKL come from the germline V gene. The CDR3 length is 16 residues. CDR3 coding DNA: TGCGCCAGCAGCCCGCCTACTAGCGGGAGTTCAGATACGCAGTATTTT. Translated, it gives CASSPPTSGSSDTQYF.

Regarding this clonotype: A read error may explain this, as a much larger clone is one base away. This chain connects TRBV6-6 to TRBJ2-5; unclear D gene. V lost 2 bases and J 2 bases, leaving 18 bases between the germline ends. CDR3 length: 17 amino acids. Germline V CDR1 and CDR2: MNHNY, SVGAGI (reference sequence). The CDR3 DNA is TGTGCCAGCAGTTACACCCTTATGTCCCCATGGCAAGAGACCCAGTACTTC. Amino acids: CASSYTLMSPWQETQYF.

This clonotype was counted ten times or more. The chain couples TRBV19 to TRBJ2-3; D gene unclear. Per the germline V gene, CDR1 is LNHDA and CDR2 is SQIVND (reference sequence). V lost 7 bases and J 2 bases, leaving 16 bases between the germline ends. CDR3 length: 15 residues. CDR3 residues: CASTPRHRYTDTQYF. The CDR3 DNA sequence: TGTGCCAGTACCCCTCGACACCGATACACAGATACGCAGTATTTT.

To note about this clonotype: A single base separates this from a much larger clone, so it may be a read error. J is TRBJ1-3 and V is TRBV5-6; weak D call: TRBD1 (5 bases). Germline V gives CDR1 SGHDT, CDR2 YYEEEE. The CDR3 spans 15 residues. With 5 bases removed from V and 0 bases from J, the gap between germline ends came to 12 bases. The CDR3 here is CASRQTTASGNTIYF. The CDR3 nucleotides are TGTGCCAGCAGACAGACGACAGCCTCTGGAAACACCATATATTTT.

This clonotype has only a few counts. The rearrangement uses TRBV27 and TRBJ2-2; 8 positions match TRBD2. Per the germline V gene, CDR1 is MNHEY and CDR2 is SMNVEV (reference sequence). The ends lost 5 bases at V and 0 bases at J; junction bases unmatched: 5. This CDR3 contains 16 residues. In DNA form, the CDR3 reads TGTGCCAGCAGTAAAAGGACTAGCCCGAACACCGGGGAGCTGTTTTTT. This codes for CASSKRTSPNTGELFF.

There are many counts of this clonotype. The chain recombines TRBV7-2 with TRBJ2-3; 8 nucleotides match TRBD2. Losses at the gene ends were 6 bases for V and 0 bases for J; bases not matched to a gene: 2. Per germline, CDR1 SGHTA and CDR2 FQGNSA. This CDR3 spans 14 amino acids. Written as DNA, the CDR3 is TGTGCCAGCAGTTCTAGCGGGAGCACAGATACGCAGTATTTT. It yields the protein CASSSSGSTDTQYF.

This clonotype occurred many times. This CDR3 reads CSARSVGGVDYGYTF. In DNA form, the CDR3 reads TGCAGTGCTAGGTCTGTTGGGGGCGTGGACTATGGCTACACCTTC. The V and J genes are TRBV20-1 and TRBJ1-2, with D possibly TRBD1 on 6 matching bases. CDR3 length: 15 amino acids. CDR1 is DFQATT and CDR2 is SNEGSKA in the germline V gene (reference sequence). V lost 3 bases and J lost 3, with 17 bases in between.

This clonotype occurred many times. The gene calls are TRBV14 and TRBJ2-7, with D uncertain. This CDR3 has 13 residues. Trimming pared 1 base from V and 7 bases from J, leaving 11 bases between. CDR1 and CDR2 (germline): SGHDN, FVKESK. CDR3 region: CASSQGLISEQYF. CDR3 sequence (DNA): TGTGCCAGCAGCCAAGGGCTTATTTCTGAGCAGTACTTC.

This clonotype turned up a few times. The chain uses TRBV6-5 and TRBJ2-7, with D perhaps TRBD1 (7 bases). The CDR3 covers 16 residues. Germline assignment: CDR1 MNHEY and CDR2 SVGAGI. V was shortened by 0 bases and J by 5 bases, with 17 bases between the two germline ends. CDR3 sequence (DNA): TGTGCCAGCAGTTACTCGCCGCAGGGGGGCCTCCACGAGCAGTACTTC. Translated, it gives CASSYSPQGGLHEQYF.

The chain is built from TRBV7-2 and TRBJ1-1; D is perhaps TRBD1 (6 bases). The CDR3 runs to 13 residues. The germline gives CDR1 SGHTA, CDR2 FQGNSA. The germline V and J ends were trimmed by 0 bases and 7 bases, with 9 bases remaining between them. The chain's CDR3 is CASSLAGRGEAFF. The CDR3 DNA follows: TGTGCCAGCAGCTTAGCGGGCAGGGGTGAAGCTTTCTTT. The whole variable domain, remainder taken from reference TRBV7-2 and TRBJ1-1, is GAGVSQSPSNKVTEKGKDVELRCDPISGHTALYWYRQSLGQGLEFLIYFQGNSAPDKSGLPSDRFSAERTGGSVSTLTIQRTQQEDSAVYLCASSLAGRGEAFFGQGTRLTVV.

This clonotype was seen repeatedly, ten times or more. The gene calls are TRBV20-1 and TRBJ1-5; maybe TRBD1 (5 bases). Germline CDR1 is DFQATT and CDR2 is SNEGSKA (reference sequence). This CDR3 contains 17 residues. Trimming took 4 bases from V and 5 from J, leaving 24 bases between them. CDR3 region: CSATVPGQPRRDQPQHF. The CDR3, as DNA: TGCAGTGCTACGGTCCCAGGGCAGCCCCGGCGGGATCAGCCCCAGCATTTT.

This clonotype has at least ten counts. The chain couples TRBV6-6 to TRBJ2-7; D not certain. CDR1 MNHNY and CDR2 SVGAGI come from the germline V gene (reference sequence). The CDR3 is 13 amino acids. V lost 4 bases and J 5 bases, leaving 12 bases between the germline ends. This chain's CDR3 is CASSWKGSHEQYF. The CDR3 coding sequence is TGTGCCAGCAGTTGGAAAGGTTCCCACGAGCAGTACTTC.

The J gene is TRBJ2-7, the V gene TRBV29-1; D remains unclear. This CDR3 spans 13 amino acids. Germline CDR1 SQVTM, CDR2 ANQGSEA. V was shortened by 4 bases and J by 2 bases, with 12 bases between the two germline ends. This CDR3 is CSVGGRKAYEQYF. Written as DNA, the CDR3 is TGCAGCGTTGGTGGACGGAAAGCCTACGAGCAGTACTTC.

Only a few counts were recorded for this clonotype. CDR3 loop: CASSQSPSFGLAFF. Written as DNA, the CDR3 is TGTGCCAGCAGCCAGTCTCCTTCGTTTGGGCTTGCTTTCTTT. The V and J genes are TRBV14 and TRBJ1-1, with no clear D. The V gene lost 3 bases and the J gene lost 11 bases, with 19 bases spanning the gap. The CDR3 runs to 14 residues. In germline, CDR1 is SGHDN, CDR2 FVKESK.

The chain is built from TRBV3-1 and TRBJ2-1; D is unresolved. The germline V and J ends were trimmed by 3 bases and 0 bases, with 15 bases remaining between them. Germline lookup yields CDR1 LGHDT and CDR2 YNNKEL (reference sequence). The CDR3 runs to 17 residues. In nucleotides, the CDR3 is TGTGCCAGCAGCCATATAGGCGAAACCCACTCCTACAATGAGCAGTTCTTC. Its translation is CASSHIGETHSYNEQFF.

Many counts were recorded for this clonotype. This chain connects TRBV7-8 to TRBJ2-1; 8 bases align to TRBD1. Germline loops: CDR1 SGHVS, CDR2 FQNEAQ. The CDR3 length is 15 residues. V shed 5 bases and J 7 bases; nucleotides not matched to a gene: 10. CDR3 DNA sequence: TGTGCCAGCAGCCCCGCCGGGACAGGTACAAATGAGCAGTTCTTC. This encodes CASSPAGTGTNEQFF.

This clonotype has a count of ten or more. One junction end does not reproduce the germline sequence, and a read error may be involved. The chain carries TRBV3-1 and TRBJ2-2; D unresolved. Germline CDR1 LGHDT, CDR2 YNNKEL (reference sequence). This CDR3 has 15 residues. CDR3 sequence reads: CASSPRASNTGELFF. CDR3 nucleotides: TGCGCCAGCAGCCCAAGGGCCTCGAACACCGGGGAGCTGTTTTTT.

This clonotype was seen at least ten times. The rearrangement joins TRBV7-6 to TRBJ1-6; TRBD1 might be the D (6 bases). The CDR3 covers 16 residues. Per germline, CDR1 SGHVS and CDR2 FNYEAQ. The V end was cut by 3 bases, the J end by 8 bases, with 17 bases between. CDR3 in DNA: TGTGCCAGCAGCTTGGGGATTACAGGGTCGGATTCACCCCTCCACTTT. Translating gives CASSLGITGSDSPLHF.

This chain links TRBV19 with TRBJ1-5; TRBD1 aligns across 7 bases. The CDR3 consists of 15 residues. The germline gives CDR1 LNHDA, CDR2 SQIVND (reference sequence). With 0 bases clipped from V and 2 bases from J, the junction kept 1 base outside the gene matches. The CDR3 reads CASSIDDRGNQPQHF. The CDR3 bases are TGTGCCAGTAGTATAGACGACAGGGGCAATCAGCCCCAGCATTTT.

This clonotype was seen at least ten times. The chain employs TRBV24-1 and TRBJ2-5, with D maybe TRBD1 (6 bases). Trimming took off 3 bases at V and 5 bases at J, with 15 bases between the two ends. The length of the CDR3 is 15 residues. From germline, CDR1 is KGHDR and CDR2 SFDVKD. DNA of the CDR3: TGTGCCACCAGTGATGTTGGAGGACAGACGGAGACCCAGTACTTC. As protein: CATSDVGGQTETQYF.

The chain is built from TRBV2 and TRBJ2-1; D is perhaps TRBD2 (7 bases). This CDR3 has 17 amino acids. Germline V gene sequence: CDR1 SNHLY, CDR2 FYNNEI. Trimming removed 6 bases at V and 0 bases at J, with 18 bases between. CDR3 coding DNA: TGTGCCAGCAGACTCCCCGGGGGCGGGAGCTCCTACAATGAGCAGTTCTTC. Its translation is CASRLPGGGSSYNEQFF.

The genes are TRBV29-1 and TRBJ2-7; D is tentatively TRBD1 or TRBD2 (5 bases each). The CDR3 contains 11 residues. Germline V gene sequence: CDR1 SQVTM, CDR2 ANQGSEA. CDR3 sequence reads: CLVSGTGEQYF. DNA for the CDR3: TGCTTAGTTTCGGGGACGGGCGAGCAGTACTTC.